This T cell receptor beta chain was found in a study of blood T cell repertoires in COVID-19 (dated by TCRdb to between 2020 and 2021). In terms of the full investigation: Samples covering the acute and convalescent phases of COVID-19 were provided by collaborators in the United States, Italy and Spain. The samples were drawn from the first 160 participants of the ongoing ImmuneRACE study and from under 1,500 subjects provided by 6 global collaborators. The dataset comprised deeply sampled blood TCRbeta repertoires from subjects exposed to, actively infected with, or recovered from COVID-19. The repertoires were made available in a free public database intended to serve as a resource for research on the immune response to SARS-CoV-2. The material from the prospective study consisted of cDNA or gDNA derived from T cells, B-cell-depleted T cells, or PBMCs. A de-identified subject ID, COVID-19 status, age in years and sex were almost always included in the sample metadata. Where available, HLA class I and class II types were taken from metadata supplied by the sample provider and were not determined by assay-based typing.

V and J are truncated by 6 bases and 7 bases respectively, leaving an intervening sequence of 24 bases. The germline V gene (reference sequence) supplies CDR1 LNHDA and CDR2 SQIVND. Reading from cysteine to phenylalanine, the CDR3 counts 17 amino acids. The read is trimmed to its CDR3 DNA, 51 bases read in frame from base 1. The full study reports these points: How much clinical and demographic metadata was included differed by source and by participant, and the metadata was provided uncurated.

In Seattle, one collaborating source enrolled patients while the infection was active and tracked those patients longitudinally over the course of disease. Collaborating institutions collected whole blood in K2EDTA tubes following their own protocols. Collaborator samples were shipped for TCRbeta analysis as frozen whole blood, isolated PBMCs, or DNA extracted from either sample type. Note on this clone: This clone's antigen is unknown. No much larger clone is present one base from it, and per-base qualities are unavailable.

TCRbeta CDR3 regions were amplified from genomic DNA by means of the immunoSEQ Assay, a bias-controlled multiplex PCR. For the original study's pipeline: Nucleated cell counts per sample were estimated from amplification of reference gene primers within the assay. To quantify the absolute abundance of each unique TCRbeta CDR3 rearrangement, sequence reads were collapsed and filtered. For each sample, productive Simpson clonality was calculated as the square root of Simpson's diversity index across productive rearrangements. TCRdb stores this immuneACCESS table with in-frame sequences only. Part of the clones is absent; in the studies checked, under half of the shortfall reflects unresolved V genes, and no reason is known for the rest. V and J calls and clone size follow that table, whereas D and trimming were derived from the DNA. In this sample the table shows 250,000 to 350,000 clones, approximately 84% of which occur a single time. About a sixth of the sample is taken by the ten largest.

Recombination joined TRBV19 with TRBJ1-4; TRBD1 is a possible D gene, resting on 6 matching bases. Specimen: peripheral blood. The receptor's source is a person in their 70s with COVID-19, enrolled during active disease. The CDR3 protein: CASRNLQGSQDIEKLFF. The sequenced DNA is TGTGCCAGTAGGAATCTACAGGGTTCCCAAGATATTGAAAAACTGTTTTTT.